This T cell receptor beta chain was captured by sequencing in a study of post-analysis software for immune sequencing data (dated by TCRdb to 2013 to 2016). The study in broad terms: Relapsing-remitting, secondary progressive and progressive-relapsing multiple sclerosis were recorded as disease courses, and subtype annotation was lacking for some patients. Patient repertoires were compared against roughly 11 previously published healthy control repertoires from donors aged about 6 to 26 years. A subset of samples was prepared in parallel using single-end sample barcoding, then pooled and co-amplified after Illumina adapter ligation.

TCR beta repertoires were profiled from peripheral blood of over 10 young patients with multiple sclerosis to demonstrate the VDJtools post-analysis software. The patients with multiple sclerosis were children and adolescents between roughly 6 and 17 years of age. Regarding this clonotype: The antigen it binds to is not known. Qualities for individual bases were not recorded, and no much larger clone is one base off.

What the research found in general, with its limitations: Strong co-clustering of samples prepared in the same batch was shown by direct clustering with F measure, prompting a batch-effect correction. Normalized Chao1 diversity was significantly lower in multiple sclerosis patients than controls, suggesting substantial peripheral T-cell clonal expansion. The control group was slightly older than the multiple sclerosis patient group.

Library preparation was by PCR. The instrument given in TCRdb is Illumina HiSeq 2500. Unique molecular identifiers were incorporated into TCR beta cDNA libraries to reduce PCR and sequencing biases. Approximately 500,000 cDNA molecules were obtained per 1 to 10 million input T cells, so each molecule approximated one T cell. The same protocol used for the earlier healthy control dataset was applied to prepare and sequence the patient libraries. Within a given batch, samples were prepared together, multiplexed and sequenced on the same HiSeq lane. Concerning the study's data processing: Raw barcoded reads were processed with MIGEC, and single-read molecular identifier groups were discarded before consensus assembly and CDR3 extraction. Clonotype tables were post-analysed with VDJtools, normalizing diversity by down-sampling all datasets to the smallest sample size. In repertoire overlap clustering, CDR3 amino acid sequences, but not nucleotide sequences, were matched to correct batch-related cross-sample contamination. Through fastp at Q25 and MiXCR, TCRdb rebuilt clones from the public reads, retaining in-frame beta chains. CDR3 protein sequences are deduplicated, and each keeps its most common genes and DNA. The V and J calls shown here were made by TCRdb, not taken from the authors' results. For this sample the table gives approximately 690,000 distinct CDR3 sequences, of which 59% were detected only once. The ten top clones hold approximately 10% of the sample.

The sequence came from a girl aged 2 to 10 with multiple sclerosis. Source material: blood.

In nucleotides, the sequence is TGTGCCAGCAGCGACTATACCGTGAAGGGGTCGAACATTCAGTACTTC. It codes for CASSDYTVKGSNIQYF. The chain links TRBV11-2 with TRBJ2-7; the D call is tentative, TRBD1 or TRBD2, as each matches 5 bases. The J call may be wrong; the DNA end is better matched by TRBJ2-4. CDR1 is given as SGHAT and CDR2 as FQNNGV, both from the germline V gene. The CDR3 runs 16 amino acids, cysteine and phenylalanine included. Only the CDR3 portion is preserved as DNA: 48 bases, with reading frame beginning at the first base.